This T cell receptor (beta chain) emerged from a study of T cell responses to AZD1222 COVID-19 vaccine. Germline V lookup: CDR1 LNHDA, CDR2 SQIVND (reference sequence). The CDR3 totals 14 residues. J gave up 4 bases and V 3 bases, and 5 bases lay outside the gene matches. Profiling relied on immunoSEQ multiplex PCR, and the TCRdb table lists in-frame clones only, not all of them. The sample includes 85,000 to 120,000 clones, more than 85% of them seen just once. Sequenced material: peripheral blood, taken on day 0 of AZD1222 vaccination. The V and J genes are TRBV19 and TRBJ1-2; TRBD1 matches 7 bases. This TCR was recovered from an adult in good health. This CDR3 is CASSIRQGLYGYTF. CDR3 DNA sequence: TGTGCCAGTAGTATCCGACAGGGCCTCTATGGCTACACCTTC.